The T cell receptor beta chain under discussion was sequenced for a study of vaccination and CD4 T cells after COVID-19. TCRdb used MiXCR to reprocess the PCR reads, holding one entry per CDR3 protein. The sample carries some 25,000 distinct CDR3 sequences, around 49% recorded once. This clonotype was counted once. Per the germline V gene, CDR1 is GTSNPN and CDR2 is SVGIG (reference sequence). V lost 8 bases to trimming and J lost 0 bases; unmatched junction nucleotides: 7. The CDR3 has 14 amino acids. This receptor was taken from a human donor who had recovered from COVID-19. The sample here was CD4+ T cells from blood, taken before SARS-CoV-2 vaccination. J is TRBJ2-3 and V is TRBV30, with 8 bases that match TRBD2. The CDR3 reads CATNQRGSTDTQYF. CDR3 DNA: TGTGCCACAAATCAGCGGGGGAGCACAGATACGCAGTATTTT.